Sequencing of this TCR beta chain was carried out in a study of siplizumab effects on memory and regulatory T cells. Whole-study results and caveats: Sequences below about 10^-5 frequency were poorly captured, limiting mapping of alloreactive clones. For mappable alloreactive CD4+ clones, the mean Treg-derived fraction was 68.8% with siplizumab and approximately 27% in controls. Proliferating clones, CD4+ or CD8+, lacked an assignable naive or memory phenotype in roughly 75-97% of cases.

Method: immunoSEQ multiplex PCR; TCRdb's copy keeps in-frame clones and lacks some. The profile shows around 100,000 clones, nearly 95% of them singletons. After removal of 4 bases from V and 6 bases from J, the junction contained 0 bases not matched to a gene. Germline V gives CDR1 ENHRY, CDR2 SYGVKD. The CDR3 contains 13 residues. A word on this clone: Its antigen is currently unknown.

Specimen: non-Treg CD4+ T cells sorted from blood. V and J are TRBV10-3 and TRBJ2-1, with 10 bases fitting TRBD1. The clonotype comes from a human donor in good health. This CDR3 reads CAISGTGGNEQFF. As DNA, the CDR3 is TGTGCCATCAGTGGGACAGGGGGCAATGAGCAGTTCTTC.